A single sample is the source of the 2 T cell receptor beta chains below, sequenced in a study of monozygotic twins with inflammatory bowel disease (dated by TCRdb to about 2019). Library prep was done by 5' RACE. For sequencing, an Illumina HiSeq 2500 was employed. TCRdb reprocessed the reads and provides one entry for every CDR3 protein sequence; no DNA is given. The sample table holds more than 300,000 distinct CDR3 sequences. 5% to 6% of the sample is in the top ten clones. The sequenced sample was blood. These receptors came from a human donor with ulcerative colitis or Crohn's disease, or a healthy co-twin of an affected twin (not recorded which).

V and J are TRBV18 and TRBJ2-7. Germline loops: CDR1 KGHSH, CDR2 LQKENI. The CDR3 has 15 amino acids. CDR3: CASSPEHGRSYEQYF.

The chain joins TRBV7-2 to TRBJ2-7; TCRdb picks TRBD2, but there is no DNA to check that call. Germline V gene data show CDR1 as SGHTA and CDR2 as FQGNSA. This CDR3 is built from 14 residues. The CDR3 reads CASSLGVAGGKQYF.